The TCR beta chain under discussion was sequenced for a study of cytomegalovirus exposure and HLA in healthy donors. 60 Vbeta and 13 Jbeta primers were used in PCR. TCRdb's copy holds only in-frame clones and misses some; the assay was immunoSEQ multiplex PCR. The sample includes tens of thousands of clones, 55% to 70% seen only once; the top ten take roughly 21%. In regard to this clone: Antigen specificity is unknown.

General study findings and limits: The study labeled 150 to 200 TCR beta chains cytomegalovirus-associated. A later analysis by the authors found several of the most significant clusters apparently linked to common viral pathogens. Across donors, sequencing depth was assumed by presence/absence analyses to be roughly uniform.

The J segment lost 10 bases and the V segment lost 3 bases, leaving 9 bases of the junction unmatched. There are 14 residues in the CDR3. Germline V CDR1 and CDR2: MNHNS, SASEGT. The TCR originated in a woman between 50 and 59 years old in good health and CMV-seropositive. The sample was PBMCs. The J gene is TRBJ2-7, the V gene TRBV6-1; 10 nucleotides match TRBD1. The CDR3 reads CASSDSGQGIYQYF. In DNA form, the CDR3 reads TGTGCCAGCAGTGACTCGGGACAGGGGATTTACCAGTACTTC.